The clone carrying this T cell receptor beta chain was observed a handful of times. Template switching, a step in the protocol, added a universal primer site, and cDNA carried unique molecular identifiers. TCRdb reanalysed the 5' RACE reads using MiXCR and keeps one entry per CDR3 protein. The data show 500,000 to 650,000 distinct CDR3 sequences, 7% to 7.5% seen once. These data come from a study of identical twins. CDR3 length: 13 amino acids. J lost 3 bases, V lost 8 bases, and 2 bases had no gene match. Germline values: CDR1 LGHDT, CDR2 YNNKEL (reference sequence). The same data also went into a second study, on yellow fever vaccine responses in identical twins.

The rearrangement links TRBV3-1 to TRBJ2-3; 10 bases are shared with TRBD2. The TCR originated in a woman under 30 in good health. Sequencing was performed on PBMCs. The CDR3 nucleotides read TGTGCCAGCGCTAGCGGGAGTACAGATACGCAGTATTTT. Protein product: CASASGSTDTQYF.